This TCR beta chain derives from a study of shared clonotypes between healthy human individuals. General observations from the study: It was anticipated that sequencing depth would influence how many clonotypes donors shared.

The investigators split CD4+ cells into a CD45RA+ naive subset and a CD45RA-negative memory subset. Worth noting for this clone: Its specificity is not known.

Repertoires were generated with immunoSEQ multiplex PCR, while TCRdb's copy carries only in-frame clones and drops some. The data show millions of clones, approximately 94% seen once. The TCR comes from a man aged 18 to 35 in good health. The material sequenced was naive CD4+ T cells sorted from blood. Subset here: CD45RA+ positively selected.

The CDR3 nucleotides read TGCGCCAGCGCGGGACTAGCGTCCCCCGGGGAGCTGTTTTTT. Amino acid sequence: CASAGLASPGELFF. The chain joins TRBV5-1 to TRBJ2-2; 10 positions agree with TRBD2. Germline CDR1 reads SGHRS; CDR2 reads YFSETQ. CDR3 length equals 14 residues. Losses at the gene ends were 7 bases for V and 6 bases for J; bases not matched to a gene: 6.